This T cell receptor (beta chain) was sequenced in a study of tumor-infiltrating lymphocytes in primary liver carcinoma. Whole-study context: Read depth, roughly 3.5 to 8 million productive TCRbeta reads, did not differ significantly between tissues. Study-wide points: It was tumor-adjacent and tumor-blood pairs that overlapped less than tumor region pairs did.

This CDR3 comprises 14 residues. V was trimmed by 4 bases and J by 0 bases, leaving 12 bases between them. In germline, CDR1 is SQVTM, CDR2 ANQGSEA. As to this clonotype: The antigen is unknown. Being one base from a much bigger clone, this may be a read error.

Blood RNA came from unsorted whole blood; germline DNA was also extracted. The template, about 510 ng total RNA, yielded TCR beta cDNA made with a constant-region primer. Modified slightly, ARM-PCR produced TCR beta libraries over three nested multiplex PCR rounds. The first two PCR rounds used TRBV1-TRBV30 primers with a Cbeta primer, 9 to 10 cycles each. TCRdb independently ran MiXCR on the multiplex PCR reads; one entry per CDR3 protein. The sample has hundreds of thousands of distinct CDR3 sequences, 50% to 75% seen once. The chain has TRBV29-1 and TRBJ1-1; D is uncertain. The specimen sequenced was peripheral blood. This clonotype originated in a woman in her twenties or thirties with primary liver carcinoma and hepatitis B virus infection. Here the CDR3 DNA reads TGCAGCGTTGCTTTCGGGGTGATGAACACTGAAGCTTTCTTT. Translated: CSVAFGVMNTEAFF.